This T cell receptor beta chain was profiled in a study of cytomegalovirus exposure and HLA in healthy donors. A note on this clone: Its antigen is unidentified.

Researchers ran the PCR with 60 Vbeta and 13 Jbeta primers. Using immunoSEQ multiplex PCR, the repertoire was profiled, and TCRdb retains in-frame clones only, with some absent. The data hold 190,000 or so clones, with 75% to 85% observed a single time. V was trimmed by 8 bases and J by 5 bases, leaving 15 bases between them. CDR1 is MNHEY, CDR2 SVGAGI, per germline. This CDR3 is built from 14 residues. Overall study results and limits: It was in a later analysis that TCR association rates were seen to vary by HLA locus, highest for DRB1 and lowest for HLA-C. Earlier findings revealed that most TCR beta V segments proved productive either about 87% or about 30% of the time. Some V segments (TRBV6-2 and TRBV6-3 among them) were excluded as indistinguishable.

The chain has TRBV6-5 and TRBJ2-2; D perhaps matches TRBD2 (7 bases). This TCR derives from a boy aged 5 to 17 in good health and CMV-seronegative. Sequenced sample: PBMCs. This CDR3 is CASRRGGGTGELFF. CDR3 nucleotide sequence: TGTGCCAGCCGAAGGGGGGGTGGAACCGGGGAGCTGTTTTTT.